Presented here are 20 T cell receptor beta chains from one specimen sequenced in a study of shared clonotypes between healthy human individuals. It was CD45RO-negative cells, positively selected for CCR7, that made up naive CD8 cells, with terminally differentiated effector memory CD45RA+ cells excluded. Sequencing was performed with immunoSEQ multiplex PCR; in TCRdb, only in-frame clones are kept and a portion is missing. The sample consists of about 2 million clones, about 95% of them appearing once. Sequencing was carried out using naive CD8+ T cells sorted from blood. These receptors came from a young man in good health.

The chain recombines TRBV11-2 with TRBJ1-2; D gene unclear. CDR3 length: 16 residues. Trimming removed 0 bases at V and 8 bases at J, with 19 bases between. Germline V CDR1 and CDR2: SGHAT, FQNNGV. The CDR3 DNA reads TGTGCCAGCAGCTTAGAGACGGTCTTCGACATATCGGGCTACACCTTC. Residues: CASSLETVFDISGYTF.

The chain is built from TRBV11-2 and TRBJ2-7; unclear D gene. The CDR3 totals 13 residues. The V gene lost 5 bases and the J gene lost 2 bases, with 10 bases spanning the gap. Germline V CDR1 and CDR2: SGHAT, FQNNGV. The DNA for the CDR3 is TGTGCCAGCAGCCGAGTACAAGCCTACGAGCAGTACTTC. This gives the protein CASSRVQAYEQYF.

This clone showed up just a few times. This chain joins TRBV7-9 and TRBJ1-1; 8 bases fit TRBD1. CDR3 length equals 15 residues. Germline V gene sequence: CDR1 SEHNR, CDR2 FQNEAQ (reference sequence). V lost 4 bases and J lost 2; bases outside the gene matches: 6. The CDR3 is CASSYIGQGNTEAFF. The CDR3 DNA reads TGTGCCAGCAGCTATATTGGACAGGGCAACACTGAAGCTTTCTTT.

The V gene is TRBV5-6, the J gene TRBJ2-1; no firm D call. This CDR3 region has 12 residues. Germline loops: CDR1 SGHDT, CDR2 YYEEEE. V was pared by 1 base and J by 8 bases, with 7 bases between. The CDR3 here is CASSLIEDEQFF. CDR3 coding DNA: TGTGCCAGCAGCTTGATCGAGGATGAGCAGTTCTTC.

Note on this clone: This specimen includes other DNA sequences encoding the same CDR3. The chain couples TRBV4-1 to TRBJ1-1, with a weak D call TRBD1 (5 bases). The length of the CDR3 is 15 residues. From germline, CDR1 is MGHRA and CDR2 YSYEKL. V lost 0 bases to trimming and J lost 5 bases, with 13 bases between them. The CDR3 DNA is TGCGCCAGCAGCCAAGATCCTCGGGGGAATACTGAAGCTTTCTTT. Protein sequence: CASSQDPRGNTEAFF.

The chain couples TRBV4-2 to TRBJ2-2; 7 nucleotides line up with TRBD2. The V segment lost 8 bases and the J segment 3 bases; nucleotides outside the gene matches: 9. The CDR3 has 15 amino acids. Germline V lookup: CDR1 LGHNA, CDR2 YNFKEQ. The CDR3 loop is CASSPSGGDTGELFF. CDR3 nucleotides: TGTGCCAGCTCGCCTAGCGGAGGGGACACCGGGGAGCTGTTTTTT.

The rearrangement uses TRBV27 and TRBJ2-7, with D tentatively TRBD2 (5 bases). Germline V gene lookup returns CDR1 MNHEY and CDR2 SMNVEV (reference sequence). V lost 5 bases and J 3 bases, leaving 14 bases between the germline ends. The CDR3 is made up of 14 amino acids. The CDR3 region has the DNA TGTGCCAGCAGTCCTAGGACTGAGGGCTACGAGCAGTACTTC. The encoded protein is CASSPRTEGYEQYF.

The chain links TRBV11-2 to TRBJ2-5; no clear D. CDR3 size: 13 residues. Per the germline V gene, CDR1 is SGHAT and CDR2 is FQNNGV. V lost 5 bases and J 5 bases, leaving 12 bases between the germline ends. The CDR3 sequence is CASSPMQVETQYF. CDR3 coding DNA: TGTGCCAGCAGCCCAATGCAGGTTGAGACCCAGTACTTC.

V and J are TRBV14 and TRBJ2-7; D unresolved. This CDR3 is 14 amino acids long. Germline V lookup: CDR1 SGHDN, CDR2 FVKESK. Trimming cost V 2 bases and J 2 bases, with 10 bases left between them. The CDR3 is CASSQFGSPYEQYF. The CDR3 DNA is TGTGCCAGCAGCCAATTCGGCAGTCCCTACGAGCAGTACTTC.

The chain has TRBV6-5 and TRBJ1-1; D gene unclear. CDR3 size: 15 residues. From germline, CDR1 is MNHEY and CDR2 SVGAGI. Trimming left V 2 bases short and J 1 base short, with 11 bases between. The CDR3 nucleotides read TGTGCCAGCAGTTACGGGGTCAGTGCGAACACTGAAGCTTTCTTT. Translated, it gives CASSYGVSANTEAFF.

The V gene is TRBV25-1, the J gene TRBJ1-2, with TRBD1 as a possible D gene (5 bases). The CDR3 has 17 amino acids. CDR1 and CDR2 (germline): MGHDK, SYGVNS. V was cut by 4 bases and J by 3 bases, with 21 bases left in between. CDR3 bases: TGTGCCAGCAGTGCGGGATATGGGGGTCCCGGGGACTATGGCTACACCTTC. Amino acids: CASSAGYGGPGDYGYTF.

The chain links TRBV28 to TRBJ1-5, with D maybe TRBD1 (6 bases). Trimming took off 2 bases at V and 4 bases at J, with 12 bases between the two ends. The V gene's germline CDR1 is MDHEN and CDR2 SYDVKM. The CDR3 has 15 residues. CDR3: CASSLAGEGNQPQHF. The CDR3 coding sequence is TGTGCCAGCAGTTTAGCAGGGGAGGGGAATCAGCCCCAGCATTTT.

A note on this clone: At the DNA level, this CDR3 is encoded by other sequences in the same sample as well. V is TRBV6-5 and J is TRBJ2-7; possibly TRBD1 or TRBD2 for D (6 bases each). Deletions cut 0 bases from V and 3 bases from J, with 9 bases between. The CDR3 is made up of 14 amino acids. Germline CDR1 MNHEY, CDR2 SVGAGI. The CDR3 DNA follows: TGTGCCAGCAGTTACTCAGGGGGGAACTACGAGCAGTACTTC. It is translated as CASSYSGGNYEQYF.

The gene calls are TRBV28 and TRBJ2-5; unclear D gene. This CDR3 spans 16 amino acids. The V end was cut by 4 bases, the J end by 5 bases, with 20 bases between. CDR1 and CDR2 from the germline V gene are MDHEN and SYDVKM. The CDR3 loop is CASSYPPRASLETQYF. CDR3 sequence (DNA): TGTGCCAGCAGTTACCCCCCCCGGGCCTCGCTTGAGACCCAGTACTTC.

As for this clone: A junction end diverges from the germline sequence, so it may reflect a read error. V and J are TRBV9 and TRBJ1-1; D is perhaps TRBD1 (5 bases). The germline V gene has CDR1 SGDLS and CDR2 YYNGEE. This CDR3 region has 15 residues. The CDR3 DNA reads TGTGCCAGCACCGTAATGGGGCAAACGAACACTGAAGCTTTCTTT. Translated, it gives CASTVMGQTNTEAFF.

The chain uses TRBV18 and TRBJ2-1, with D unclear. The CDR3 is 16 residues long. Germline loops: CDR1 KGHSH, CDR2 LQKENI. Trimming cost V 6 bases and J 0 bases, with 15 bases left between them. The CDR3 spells CASSLKNGDSYNEQFF. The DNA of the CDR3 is TGTGCCAGCTCCCTCAAGAACGGTGACTCCTACAATGAGCAGTTCTTC.

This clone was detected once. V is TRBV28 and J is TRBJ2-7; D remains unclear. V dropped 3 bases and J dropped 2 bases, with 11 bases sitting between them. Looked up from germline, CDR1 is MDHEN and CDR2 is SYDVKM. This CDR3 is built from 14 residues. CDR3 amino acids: CASSFETSAYEQYF. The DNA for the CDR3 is TGTGCCAGCAGTTTTGAGACAAGCGCCTACGAGCAGTACTTC.

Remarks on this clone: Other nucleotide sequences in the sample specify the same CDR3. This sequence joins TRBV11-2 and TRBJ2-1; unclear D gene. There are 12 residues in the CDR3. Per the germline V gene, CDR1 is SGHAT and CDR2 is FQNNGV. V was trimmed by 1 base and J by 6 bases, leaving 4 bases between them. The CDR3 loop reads CASSLVSNEQFF. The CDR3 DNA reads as TGTGCCAGCAGCTTAGTCAGCAATGAGCAGTTCTTC.

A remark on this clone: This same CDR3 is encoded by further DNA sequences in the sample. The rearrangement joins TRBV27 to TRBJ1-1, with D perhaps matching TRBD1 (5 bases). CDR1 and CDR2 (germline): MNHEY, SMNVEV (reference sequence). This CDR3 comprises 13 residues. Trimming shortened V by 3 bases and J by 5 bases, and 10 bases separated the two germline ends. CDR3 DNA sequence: TGTGCCAGCAGTTTTGGGAGGGGAACTGAAGCTTTCTTT. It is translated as CASSFGRGTEAFF.

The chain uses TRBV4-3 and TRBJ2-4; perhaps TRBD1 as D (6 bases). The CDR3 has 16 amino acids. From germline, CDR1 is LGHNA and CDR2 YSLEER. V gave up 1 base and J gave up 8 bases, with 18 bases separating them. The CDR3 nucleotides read TGCGCCAGCAGCCAAGGGTTCGGCGGCGGACAGTACATTCAGTACTTC. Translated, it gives CASSQGFGGGQYIQYF.